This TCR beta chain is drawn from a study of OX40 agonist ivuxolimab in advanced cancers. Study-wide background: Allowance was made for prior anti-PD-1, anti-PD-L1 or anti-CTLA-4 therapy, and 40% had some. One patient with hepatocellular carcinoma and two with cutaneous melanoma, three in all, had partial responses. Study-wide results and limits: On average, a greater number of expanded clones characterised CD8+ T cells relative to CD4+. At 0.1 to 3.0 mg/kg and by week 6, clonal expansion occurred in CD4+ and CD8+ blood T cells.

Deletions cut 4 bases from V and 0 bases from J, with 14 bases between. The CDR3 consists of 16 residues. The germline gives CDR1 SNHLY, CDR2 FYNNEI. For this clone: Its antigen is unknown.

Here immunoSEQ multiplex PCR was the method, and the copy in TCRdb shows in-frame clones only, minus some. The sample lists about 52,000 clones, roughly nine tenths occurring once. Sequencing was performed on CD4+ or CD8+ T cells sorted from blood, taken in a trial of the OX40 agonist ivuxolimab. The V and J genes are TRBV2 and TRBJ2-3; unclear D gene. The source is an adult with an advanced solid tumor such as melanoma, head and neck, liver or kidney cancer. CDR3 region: CASSGAMGSSTDTQYF. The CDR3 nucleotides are TGTGCCAGCAGTGGGGCGATGGGCTCTAGCACAGATACGCAGTATTTT.